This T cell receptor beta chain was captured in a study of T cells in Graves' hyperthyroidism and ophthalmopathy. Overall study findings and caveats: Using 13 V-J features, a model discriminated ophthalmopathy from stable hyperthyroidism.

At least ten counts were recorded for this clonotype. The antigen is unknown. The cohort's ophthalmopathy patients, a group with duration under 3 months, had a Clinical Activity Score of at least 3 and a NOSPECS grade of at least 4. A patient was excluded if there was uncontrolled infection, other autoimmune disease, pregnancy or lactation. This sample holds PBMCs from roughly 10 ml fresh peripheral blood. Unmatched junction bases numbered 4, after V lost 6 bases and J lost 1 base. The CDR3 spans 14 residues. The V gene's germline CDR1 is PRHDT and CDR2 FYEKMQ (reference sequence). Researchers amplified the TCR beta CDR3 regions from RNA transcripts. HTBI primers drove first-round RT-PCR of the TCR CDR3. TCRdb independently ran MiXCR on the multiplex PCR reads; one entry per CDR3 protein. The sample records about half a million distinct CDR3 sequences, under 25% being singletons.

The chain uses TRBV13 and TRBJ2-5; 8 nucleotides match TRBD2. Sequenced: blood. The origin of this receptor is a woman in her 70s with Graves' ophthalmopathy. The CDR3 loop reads CASRLTSGQETQYF. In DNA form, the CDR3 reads TGTGCCAGCAGACTTACTAGCGGCCAAGAGACCCAGTACTTC.